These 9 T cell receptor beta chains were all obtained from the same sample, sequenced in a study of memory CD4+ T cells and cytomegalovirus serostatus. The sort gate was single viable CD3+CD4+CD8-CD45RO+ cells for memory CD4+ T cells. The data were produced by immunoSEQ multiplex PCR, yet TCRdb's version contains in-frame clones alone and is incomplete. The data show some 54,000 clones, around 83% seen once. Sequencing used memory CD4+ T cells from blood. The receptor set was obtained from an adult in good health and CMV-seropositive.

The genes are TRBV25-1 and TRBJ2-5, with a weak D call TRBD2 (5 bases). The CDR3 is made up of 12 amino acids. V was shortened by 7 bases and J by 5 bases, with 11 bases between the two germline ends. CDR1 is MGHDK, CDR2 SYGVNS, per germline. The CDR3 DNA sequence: TGTGCCAGCAACGCGGGTTCGGAGACCCAGTACTTC. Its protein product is CASNAGSETQYF.

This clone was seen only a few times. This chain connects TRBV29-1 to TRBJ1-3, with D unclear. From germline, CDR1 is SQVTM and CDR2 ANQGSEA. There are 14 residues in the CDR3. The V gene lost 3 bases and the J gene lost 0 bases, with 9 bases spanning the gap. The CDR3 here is CSVDGQISGNTIYF. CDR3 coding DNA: TGCAGCGTTGACGGTCAGATCTCTGGAAACACCATATATTTT.

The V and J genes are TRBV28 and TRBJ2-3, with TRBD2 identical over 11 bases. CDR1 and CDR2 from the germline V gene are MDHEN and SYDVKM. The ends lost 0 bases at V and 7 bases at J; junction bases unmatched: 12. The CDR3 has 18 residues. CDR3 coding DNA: TGTGCCAGCAGTTTATGGTTTTATGCTAGCGGGAGGAAAAATACGCAGTATTTT. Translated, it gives CASSLWFYASGRKNTQYF.

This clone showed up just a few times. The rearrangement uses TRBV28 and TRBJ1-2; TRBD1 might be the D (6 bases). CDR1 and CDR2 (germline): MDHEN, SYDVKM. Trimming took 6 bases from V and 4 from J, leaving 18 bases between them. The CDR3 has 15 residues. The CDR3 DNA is TGTGCCAGCAGAGAATACAGGGAGGGGGGCTATGGCTACACCTTC. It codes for CASREYREGGYGYTF.

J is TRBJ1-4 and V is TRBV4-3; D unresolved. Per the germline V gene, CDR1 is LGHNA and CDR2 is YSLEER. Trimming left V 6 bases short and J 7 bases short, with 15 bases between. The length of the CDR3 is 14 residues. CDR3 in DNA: TGCGCCAGCAGTCCGGGGTATGGTTTTGAAAAACTGTTTTTT. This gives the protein CASSPGYGFEKLFF.

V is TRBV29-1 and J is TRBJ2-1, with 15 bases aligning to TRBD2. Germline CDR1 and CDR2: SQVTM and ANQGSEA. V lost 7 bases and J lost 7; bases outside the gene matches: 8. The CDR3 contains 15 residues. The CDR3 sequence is CSGARGTSGGNEQFF. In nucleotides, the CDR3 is TGCAGCGGTGCTCGGGGGACTAGCGGGGGGAATGAGCAGTTCTTC.

CDR3 sequence reads: CATSQGAYSPLHF. CDR3 DNA: TGTGCCACCTCACAGGGGGCCTATTCACCCCTCCACTTT. This chain connects TRBV2 to TRBJ1-6; 9 bases are shared with TRBD1. This CDR3 region has 13 residues. J was trimmed by 8 bases and V by 10 bases; bases with no gene match: 6. Germline V gene sequence: CDR1 SNHLY, CDR2 FYNNEI.

CDR3 nucleotides: TGTGCCAGCTCACCCGACAGGAGCAATCAGCCCCAGCATTTT. Amino acids: CASSPDRSNQPQHF. This chain uses TRBV18 with TRBJ1-5; D possibly corresponds to TRBD1 (6 bases). Between the trimmed V and J ends, which lost 3 bases and 1 base, there was a span of 7 bases. Germline assignment: CDR1 KGHSH and CDR2 LQKENI. The CDR3 sequence is 14 residues long.

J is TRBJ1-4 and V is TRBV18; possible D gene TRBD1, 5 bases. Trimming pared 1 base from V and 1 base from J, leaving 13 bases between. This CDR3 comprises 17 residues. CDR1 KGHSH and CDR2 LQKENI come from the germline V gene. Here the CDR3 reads CASSPRGKGGTNEKLFF. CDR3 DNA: TGTGCCAGCTCACCACGGGGGAAGGGAGGAACTAATGAAAAACTGTTTTTT. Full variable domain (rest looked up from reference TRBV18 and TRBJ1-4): NAGVMQNPRHLVRRRGQEARLRCSPMKGHSHVYWYRQLPEEGLKFMVYLQKENIIDESGMPKERFSAEFPKEGPSILRIQQVVRGDSAAYFCASSPRGKGGTNEKLFFGSGTQLSVL.